The sequence of this TCR beta chain was determined in a study of CD8 T cells in ankylosing spondylitis. General study points: A motif in TCR beta, a set of about 8 highly homologous variants, appeared characteristic of ankylosing spondylitis blood.

From the 5' RACE reads, TCRdb called clonotypes with MiXCR, one entry per CDR3 protein. The sample has 450,000 to 550,000 distinct CDR3 sequences, less than 6% seen once. On this clonotype: What it binds is not known. A much larger clone sits a single nucleotide away, making a read error possible.

Input material: blood, either unsorted or a sorted T cell fraction (not recorded which). The TCR comes from a male donor with ankylosing spondylitis.

Here the CDR3 reads CSAHGTVSKNIQYF. The CDR3 nucleotides are TGCAGTGCTCACGGGACAGTATCCAAAAACATTCAGTACTTC. The chain has TRBV20-1 and TRBJ2-4, with 7 bases fitting TRBD1. After removal of 5 bases from V and 2 bases from J, the junction contained 6 bases not matched to a gene. Germline V gene sequence: CDR1 DFQATT, CDR2 SNEGSKA (reference sequence). This CDR3 is 14 amino acids long.